Detailed here is one TCR beta chain. The antigen remains unidentified. TCRdb re-called the reads through MiXCR, storing one row per CDR3 protein. The table lists 250,000 to 300,000 distinct CDR3 sequences, about an eighth of them singletons, with 8.5% to 10% in the top ten. The V gene's germline CDR1 is DFQATT and CDR2 SNEGSKA (reference sequence). The CDR3 is 13 residues long. V was pared by 5 bases and J by 2 bases, with 5 bases of the junction left unmatched. The sample comes from a study of T cell repertoires in cytomegalovirus infection. Across the whole study: Carrying CMV and the relevant HLA type showed in public TCR beta signatures. Study-level results: HLA-C-restricted CMV clonotypes gave the most frequent clonotype in two of eight donors. Accumulated public TCR beta family frequency recognized individuals carrying CMV together with the relevant HLA.

The receptor was derived from a human donor in good health (CMV status not recorded). Some clones in this sample may be carry-over from other donors' samples. V and J are TRBV20-1 and TRBJ2-5; TRBD2 aligns across 7 bases. Sample: PBMCs. The CDR3 nucleotides are TGCAGTGCTGGCCCGGGACTACAAGAGACCCAGTACTTC. It specifies CSAGPGLQETQYF.